This T cell receptor beta chain was identified during a study of T cells in Graves' hyperthyroidism and ophthalmopathy. Study in general: Peripheral blood was taken when the disease was first diagnosed, before any treatment began.

Diagnosis rested on symptoms, serum thyroxine and TRAb, thyroid ultrasound, and orbital computed tomography. PBMCs were obtained from approximately 10 ml fresh peripheral blood. Broader study findings: The blood repertoire included most of the expanded thyroid clonotypes above 0.001.

The sample holds many counts of this clonotype. The antigen is undetermined. This CDR3 has 16 amino acids. Germline-derived CDR1 and CDR2 are SNHLY and FYNNEI. The V segment lost 7 bases and the J segment 7 bases; nucleotides outside the gene matches: 11. The investigators amplified TCR beta CDR3 regions from RNA transcripts. TCR CDR3 regions were first amplified by RT-PCR with HTBI primers. TCRdb redid the calling of the multiplex PCR reads with MiXCR, one entry per CDR3 protein. The sample includes 500,000 or so distinct CDR3 sequences, roughly 18% of them seen just once. The receptor comes from a woman under 30 with Graves' ophthalmopathy. Sequenced: blood. V gene TRBV2 combines with J gene TRBJ2-1, with 12 positions matching TRBD1. The CDR3 reads CASNQLRDRGQNEQFF. The CDR3 nucleotides read TGTGCCAGCAACCAGCTTAGGGACAGGGGGCAAAATGAGCAGTTCTTC.